This TCR beta chain originates from a study of CD8+ T cells in alopecia areata. Findings and limits, study-wide: Mice showed clearer TCR sharing than patients did, a gap that was possibly HLA-related.

Trimming cost V 8 bases and J 4 bases; bases outside gene matches: 13. This CDR3 contains 16 residues. CDR1 MRHNA and CDR2 SNTAGT come from the germline V gene. Isolated RNA was reverse transcribed into cDNA used as the sequencing template. Repertoires were generated with immunoSEQ multiplex PCR, while TCRdb's copy carries only in-frame clones and drops some. The repertoire has roughly 110,000 clones, around three fifths of them found once; the top ten carry roughly an eighth. Turning to this clone: No antigen is known for it.

The treatment: oral pan-JAK inhibitor, 5-10 mg twice daily. The sequence derives from a human donor with alopecia areata. The chain has TRBV6-4 and TRBJ2-5, with TRBD2 identical over 10 bases. The sample here was CD8+ T cells sorted from blood, taken at week 24, from a patient treated with tofacitinib. The CDR3 sequence: CASRYESGGAGETQYF. The CDR3 DNA is TGTGCCAGCCGTTACGAAAGCGGGGGGGCTGGAGAGACCCAGTACTTC.